This T cell receptor (beta chain) originates from a study of T cells after yellow fever vaccination. In its sample, this clonotype was seen many times. The CDR3 has 13 residues. With 4 bases removed from V and 2 bases from J, the gap between germline ends came to 8 bases. Germline V gives CDR1 SGHDN, CDR2 FVKESK. TCRdb re-derived calls from the 5' RACE reads in MiXCR, one entry per CDR3 protein. Of around 150,000 distinct CDR3 sequences listed, approximately 6.8% are singletons. This TCR was recovered from a man younger than 30 who received the YFV17D yellow fever vaccine. The V call is TRBV14, the J call TRBJ1-1; TRBD1 might be the D (5 bases). The sample in question was CD4+ T cells sorted from PBMCs, obtained 5 to 6 days after the first yellow fever vaccination. In nucleotides, the CDR3 is TGTGCCAGCAGCCGAGACAGAAACACTGAAGCTTTCTTT. Its translation is CASSRDRNTEAFF.